This TCR beta chain was sequenced for a study of blood T cell repertoires in COVID-19. About the study: The origin of the acute and convalescent COVID-19 samples was the United States, Italy and Spain.

Original handling: Amplification from reference gene primers served as the basis for estimated nucleated cell counts. Produced via immunoSEQ multiplex PCR; TCRdb's table is partial and in-frame only. That table furnishes V, J and clone size, whereas the DNA furnished D and trimming. The sample has about 180,000 clones, 80% to 90% seen once. CDR1 and CDR2 from the germline V gene are MNHEY and SVGEGT. With 6 bases clipped from V and 4 bases from J, the junction kept 12 bases outside the gene matches. The CDR3 spans 17 residues. The chain is built from TRBV6-2 or TRBV6-3 and TRBJ2-2; 9 positions match TRBD2. The sample taken for sequencing was peripheral blood. The receptor comes from a man younger than 35 who had recovered from COVID-19. In DNA form, the CDR3 reads TGTGCCAGCAGCCAAAGGGTCGGAGCGGGAGGCACCGGGGAGCTGTTTTTT. Protein: CASSQRVGAGGTGELFF.